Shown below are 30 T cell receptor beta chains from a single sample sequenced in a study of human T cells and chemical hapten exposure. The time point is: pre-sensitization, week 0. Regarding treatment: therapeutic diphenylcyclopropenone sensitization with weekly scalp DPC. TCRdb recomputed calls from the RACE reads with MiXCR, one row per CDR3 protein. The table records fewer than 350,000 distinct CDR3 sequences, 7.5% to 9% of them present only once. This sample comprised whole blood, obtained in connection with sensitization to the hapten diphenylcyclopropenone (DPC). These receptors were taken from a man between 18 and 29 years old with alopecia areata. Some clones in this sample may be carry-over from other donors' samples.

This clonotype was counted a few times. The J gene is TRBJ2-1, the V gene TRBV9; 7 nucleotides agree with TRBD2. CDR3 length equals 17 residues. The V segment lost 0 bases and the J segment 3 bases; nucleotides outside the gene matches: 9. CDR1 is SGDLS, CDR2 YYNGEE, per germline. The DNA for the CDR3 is TGTGCCAGCAGCGTAGTAACGGGGAGGGGCTACTACAATGAGCAGTTCTTC. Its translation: CASSVVTGRGYYNEQFF.

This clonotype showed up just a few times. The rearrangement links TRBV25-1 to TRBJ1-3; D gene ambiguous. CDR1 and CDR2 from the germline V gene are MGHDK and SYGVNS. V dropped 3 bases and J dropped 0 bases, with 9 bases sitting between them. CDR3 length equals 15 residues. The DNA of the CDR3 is TGTGCCAGCAGTGACTCCGGAGGCTCTGGAAACACCATATATTTT. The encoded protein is CASSDSGGSGNTIYF. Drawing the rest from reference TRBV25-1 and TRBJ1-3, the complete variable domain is EADIYQTPRYLVIGTGKKITLECSQTMGHDKMYWYQQDPGMELHLIHYSYGVNSTEKGDLSSESTVSRIRTEHFPLTLESARPSHTSQYLCASSDSGGSGNTIYFGEGSWLTVV.

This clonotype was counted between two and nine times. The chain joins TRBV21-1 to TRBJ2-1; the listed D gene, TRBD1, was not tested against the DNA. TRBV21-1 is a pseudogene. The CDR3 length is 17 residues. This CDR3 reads CASSKAPDRDSYNEQFF. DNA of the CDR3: TGTGCCAGCAGCAAAGCGCCGGACAGGGACTCCTACAATGAGCAGTTCTTC.

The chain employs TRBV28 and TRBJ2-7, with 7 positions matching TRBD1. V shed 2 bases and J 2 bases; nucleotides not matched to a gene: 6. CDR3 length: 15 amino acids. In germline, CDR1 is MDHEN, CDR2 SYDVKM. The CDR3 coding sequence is TGTGCCAGCAGTTTAGCAGCCCAGGGGGCCTACGAGCAGTACTTC. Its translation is CASSLAAQGAYEQYF.

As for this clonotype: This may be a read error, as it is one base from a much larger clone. CDR3 amino acids: CGSSGLAGGPPNKETQYF. DNA for the CDR3: TGTGGCAGCAGTGGTCTAGCGGGGGGCCCCCCCAACAAAGAGACCCAGTACTTC. The V and J genes are TRBV28 and TRBJ2-5, with 11 positions matching TRBD2. The CDR3 covers 18 residues. Looked up from germline, CDR1 is MDHEN and CDR2 is SYDVKM. Complete variable domain (other parts from reference TRBV28 and TRBJ2-5): DVKVTQSSRYLVKRTGEKVFLECVQDMDHENMFWYRQDPGLGLRLIYFSYDVKMKEKGDIPEGYSVSREKKERFSLILESASTNQTSMYLCGSSGLAGGPPNKETQYFGPGTRLLVL.

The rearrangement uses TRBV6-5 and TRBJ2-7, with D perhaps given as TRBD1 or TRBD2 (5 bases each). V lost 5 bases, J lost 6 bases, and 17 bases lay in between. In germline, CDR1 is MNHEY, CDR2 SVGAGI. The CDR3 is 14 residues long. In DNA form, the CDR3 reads TGTGCCAGCAGTCCAGGGACCCCGGGGCCCGAGCAGTACTTC. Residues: CASSPGTPGPEQYF.

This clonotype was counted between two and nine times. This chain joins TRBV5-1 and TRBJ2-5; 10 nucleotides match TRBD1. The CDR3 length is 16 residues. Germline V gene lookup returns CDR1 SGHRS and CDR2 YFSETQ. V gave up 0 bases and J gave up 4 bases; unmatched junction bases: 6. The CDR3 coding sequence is TGCGCCAGCAGCTTGGTGGTGACAGGGGGCCGAGAGACCCAGTACTTC. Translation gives CASSLVVTGGRETQYF. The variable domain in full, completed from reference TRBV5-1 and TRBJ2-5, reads KAGVTQTPRYLIKTRGQQVTLSCSPISGHRSVSWYQQTPGQGLQFLFEYFSETQRNKGNFPGRFSGRQFSNSRSEMNVSTLELGDSALYLCASSLVVTGGRETQYFGPGTRLLVL.

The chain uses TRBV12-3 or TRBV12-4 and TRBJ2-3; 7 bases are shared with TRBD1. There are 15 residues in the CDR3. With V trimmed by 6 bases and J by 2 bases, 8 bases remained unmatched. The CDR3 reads CASSPRQGSTDTQYF. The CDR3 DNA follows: TGTGCCAGCAGCCCCAGACAGGGATCCACAGATACGCAGTATTTT.

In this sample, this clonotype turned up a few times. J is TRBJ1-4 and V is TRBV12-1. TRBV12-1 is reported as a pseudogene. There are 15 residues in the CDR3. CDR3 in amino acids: CASSPRQRRNEKLFF. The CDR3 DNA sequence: TGTGCCAGCAGCCCGAGGCAGCGACGGAATGAAAAACTGTTTTTT.

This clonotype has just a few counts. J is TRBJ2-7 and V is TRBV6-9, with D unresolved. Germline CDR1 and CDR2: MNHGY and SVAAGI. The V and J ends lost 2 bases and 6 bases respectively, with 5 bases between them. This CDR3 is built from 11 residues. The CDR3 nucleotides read TGTGCCAGCAGTTATCAGATCGAGCAGTACGTC. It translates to CASSYQIEQYV.

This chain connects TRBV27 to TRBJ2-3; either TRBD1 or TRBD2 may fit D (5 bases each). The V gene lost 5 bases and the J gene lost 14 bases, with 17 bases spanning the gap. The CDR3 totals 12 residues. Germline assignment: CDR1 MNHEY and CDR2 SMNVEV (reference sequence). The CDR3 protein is CASSIGAYRWYF. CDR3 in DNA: TGTGCCAGCAGTATCGGGGCCTACCGTTGGTATTTT.

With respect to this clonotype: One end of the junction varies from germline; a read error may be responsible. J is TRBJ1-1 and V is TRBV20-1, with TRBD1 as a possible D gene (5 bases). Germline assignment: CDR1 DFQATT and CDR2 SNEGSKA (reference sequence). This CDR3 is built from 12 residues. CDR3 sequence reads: CRAQSLGAEAFF. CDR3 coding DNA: TGCCGTGCACAGTCCCTAGGGGCTGAAGCTTTCTTT.

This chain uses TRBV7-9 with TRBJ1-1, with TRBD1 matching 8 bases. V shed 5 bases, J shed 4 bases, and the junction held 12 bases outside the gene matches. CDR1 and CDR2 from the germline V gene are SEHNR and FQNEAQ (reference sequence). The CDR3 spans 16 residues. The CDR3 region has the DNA TGTGCCAGCAGCCCCATTTCTGGGACAGGTGGCACTGAAGCTTTCTTT. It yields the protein CASSPISGTGGTEAFF.

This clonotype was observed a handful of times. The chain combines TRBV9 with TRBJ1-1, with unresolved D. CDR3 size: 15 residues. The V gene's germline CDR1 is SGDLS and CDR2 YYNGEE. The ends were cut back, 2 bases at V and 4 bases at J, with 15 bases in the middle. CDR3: CASSVGGSPSTEAFF. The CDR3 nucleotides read TGTGCCAGCAGCGTGGGAGGGAGCCCCAGCACTGAAGCTTTCTTT.

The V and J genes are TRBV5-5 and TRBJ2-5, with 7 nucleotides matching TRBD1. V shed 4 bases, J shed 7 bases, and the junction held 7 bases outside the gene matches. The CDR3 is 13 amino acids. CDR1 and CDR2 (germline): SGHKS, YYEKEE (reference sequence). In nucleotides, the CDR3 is TGTGCCAGCAGCCGGGACAGACTAAGGACCCAGTACTTC. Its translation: CASSRDRLRTQYF. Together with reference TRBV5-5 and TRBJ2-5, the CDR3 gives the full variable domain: DAGVTQSPTHLIKTRGQQVTLRCSPISGHKSVSWYQQVLGQGPQFIFQYYEKEERGRGNFPDRFSARQFPNYSSELNVNALLLGDSALYLCASSRDRLRTQYFGPGTRLLVL.

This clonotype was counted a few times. The CDR3 protein is CASSYGQASTDTQYF. CDR3 nucleotide sequence: TGTGCCAGCAGCTACGGACAGGCTAGCACAGATACGCAGTATTTT. The gene calls are TRBV7-2 and TRBJ2-3, with 7 bases identical to TRBD1. The CDR3 runs to 15 residues. Germline trimming cut 4 bases from V and 0 bases from J; bases unmatched to any gene: 4. Germline V gives CDR1 SGHTA, CDR2 FQGNSA.

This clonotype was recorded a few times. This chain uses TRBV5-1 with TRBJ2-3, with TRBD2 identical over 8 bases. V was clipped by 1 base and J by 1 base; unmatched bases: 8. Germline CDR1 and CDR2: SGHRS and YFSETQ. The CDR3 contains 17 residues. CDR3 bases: TGCGCCAGCAGCTTGCCCGGGGGACTAGGGGGCACAGATACGCAGTATTTT. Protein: CASSLPGGLGGTDTQYF.

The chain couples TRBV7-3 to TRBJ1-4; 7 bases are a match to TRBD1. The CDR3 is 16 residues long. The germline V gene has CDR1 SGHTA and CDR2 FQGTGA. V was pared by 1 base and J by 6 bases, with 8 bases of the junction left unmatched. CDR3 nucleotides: TGTGCCAGCAGCTTAAAATGGAAGCAGGGGGATGAAAAACTGTTTTTT. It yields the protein CASSLKWKQGDEKLFF. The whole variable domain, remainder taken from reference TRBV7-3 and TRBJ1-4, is GAGVSQTPSNKVTEKGKYVELRCDPISGHTALYWYRQSLGQGPEFLIYFQGTGAADDSGLPNDRFFAVRPEGSVSTLKIQRTERGDSAVYLCASSLKWKQGDEKLFFGSGTQLSVL.

Here the CDR3 reads CASSSGPTPNYGYTF. The CDR3 nucleotides are TGTGCCAGCAGCTCAGGACCGACCCCTAACTATGGCTACACCTTC. J is TRBJ1-2 and V is TRBV7-8; no firm D call. This CDR3 comprises 15 residues. Trimming took 4 bases from V and 0 from J, leaving 12 bases between them. Germline CDR1 reads SGHVS; CDR2 reads FQNEAQ.

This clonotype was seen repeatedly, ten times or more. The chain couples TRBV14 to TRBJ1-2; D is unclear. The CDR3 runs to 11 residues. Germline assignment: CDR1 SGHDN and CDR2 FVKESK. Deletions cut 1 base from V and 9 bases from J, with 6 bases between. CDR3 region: CASSQGESYTF. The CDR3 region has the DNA TGTGCCAGCAGCCAAGGAGAGAGCTACACCTTC.

The CDR3 protein is CASSPIGTANEQFF. The CDR3 bases are TGTGCCAGCAGCCCCATCGGGACAGCCAATGAGCAGTTCTTC. The chain recombines TRBV7-6 with TRBJ2-1, with 7 positions matching TRBD1. Germline loops: CDR1 SGHVS, CDR2 FNYEAQ. With 5 bases clipped from V and 6 bases from J, the junction kept 7 bases outside the gene matches. The CDR3 contains 14 residues.

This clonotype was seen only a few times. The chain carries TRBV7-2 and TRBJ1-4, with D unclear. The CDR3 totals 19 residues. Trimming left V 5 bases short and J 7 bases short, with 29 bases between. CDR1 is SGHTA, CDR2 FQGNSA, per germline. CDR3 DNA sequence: TGTGCCAGCAGCCCGACGACGGGCCGCTACCGCTTCTTCCCTGAAAAACTGTTTTTT. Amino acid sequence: CASSPTTGRYRFFPEKLFF.

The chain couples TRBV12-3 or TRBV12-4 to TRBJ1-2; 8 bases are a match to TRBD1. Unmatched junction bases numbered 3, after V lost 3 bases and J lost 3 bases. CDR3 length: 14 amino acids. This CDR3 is CASSFDRGDYGYTF. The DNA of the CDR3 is TGTGCCAGCAGTTTCGACAGGGGAGACTATGGCTACACCTTC.

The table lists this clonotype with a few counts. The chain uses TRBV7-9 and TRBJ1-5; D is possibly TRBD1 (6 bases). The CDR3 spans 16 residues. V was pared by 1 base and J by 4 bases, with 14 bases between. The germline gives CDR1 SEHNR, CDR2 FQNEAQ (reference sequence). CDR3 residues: CASSLVTGAANQPQHF. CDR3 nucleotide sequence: TGTGCCAGCAGCTTAGTTACGGGGGCCGCGAATCAGCCCCAGCATTTT.

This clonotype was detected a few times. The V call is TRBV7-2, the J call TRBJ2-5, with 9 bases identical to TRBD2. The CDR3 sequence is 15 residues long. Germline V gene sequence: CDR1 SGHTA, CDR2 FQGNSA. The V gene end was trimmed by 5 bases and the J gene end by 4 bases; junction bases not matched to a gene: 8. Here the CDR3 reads CASSQVAGAGETQYF. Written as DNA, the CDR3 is TGTGCCAGCAGCCAAGTAGCGGGGGCAGGAGAGACCCAGTACTTC. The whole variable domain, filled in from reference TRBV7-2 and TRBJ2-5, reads GAGVSQSPSNKVTEKGKDVELRCDPISGHTALYWYRQSLGQGLEFLIYFQGNSAPDKSGLPSDRFSAERTGGSVSTLTIQRTQQEDSAVYLCASSQVAGAGETQYFGPGTRLLVL.

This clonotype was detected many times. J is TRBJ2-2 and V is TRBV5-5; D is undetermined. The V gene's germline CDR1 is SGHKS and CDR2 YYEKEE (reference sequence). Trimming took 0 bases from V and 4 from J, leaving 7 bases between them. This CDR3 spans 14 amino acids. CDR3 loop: CASSLGFSTGELFF. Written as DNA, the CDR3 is TGTGCCAGCAGCTTGGGTTTTTCCACCGGGGAGCTGTTTTTT.

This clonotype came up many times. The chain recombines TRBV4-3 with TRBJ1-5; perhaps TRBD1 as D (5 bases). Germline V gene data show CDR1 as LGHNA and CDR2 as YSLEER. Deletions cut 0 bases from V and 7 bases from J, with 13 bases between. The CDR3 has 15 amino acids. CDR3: CASSQDDAGYQPQHF. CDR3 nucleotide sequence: TGCGCCAGCAGCCAAGATGACGCAGGGTACCAGCCCCAGCATTTT.

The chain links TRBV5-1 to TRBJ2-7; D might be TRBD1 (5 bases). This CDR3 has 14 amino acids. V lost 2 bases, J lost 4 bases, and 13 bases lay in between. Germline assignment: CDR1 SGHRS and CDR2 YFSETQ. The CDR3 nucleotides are TGCGCCAGCAGCTTTGAGACAGAAGCGTACGAGCAGTACTTC. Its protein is CASSFETEAYEQYF.

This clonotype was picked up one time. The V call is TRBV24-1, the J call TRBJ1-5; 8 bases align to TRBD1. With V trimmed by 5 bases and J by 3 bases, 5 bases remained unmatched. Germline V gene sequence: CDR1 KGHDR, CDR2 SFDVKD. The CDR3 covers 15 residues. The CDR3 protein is CATSARTGHNQPQHF. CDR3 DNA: TGTGCCACCAGTGCCCGGACAGGGCACAATCAGCCCCAGCATTTT.

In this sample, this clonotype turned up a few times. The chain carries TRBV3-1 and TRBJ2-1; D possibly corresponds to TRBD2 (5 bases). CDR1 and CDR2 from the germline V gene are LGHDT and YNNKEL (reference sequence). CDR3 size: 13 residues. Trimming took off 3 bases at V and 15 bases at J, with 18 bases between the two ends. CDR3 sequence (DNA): TGTGCCAGCAGCCAGATAGGGTCGCGAGGGCCGTTCTTC. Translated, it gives CASSQIGSRGPFF.